This TCR beta chain was documented in a study of cytomegalovirus exposure and HLA in healthy donors. Study context: Around 190 million T cells yielded some 100 million unique TCR beta sequences, as an earlier analysis found. The early release's HLA-typed donors yielded roughly 85 million unique TCRs. General study results and limits: Later work showed greater clonal expansion in HLA-associated TCR beta chains than in equally common others.

The primer mix had 60 Vbeta and 13 Jbeta primers. Here immunoSEQ multiplex PCR was the method, and the copy in TCRdb shows in-frame clones only, minus some. The sample carries 100,000 to 150,000 clones, around 72% recorded once. This clone was seen a handful of times. Its matching antigen is unknown. The CDR3 totals 15 residues. J was trimmed by 6 bases and V by 3 bases; bases with no gene match: 8. The V gene's germline CDR1 is WNHNN and CDR2 SYGVQD (reference sequence). This sequence originates from a man aged 25-45 years in good health and CMV-seronegative. Sequenced sample: PBMCs. The V gene is TRBV10-1, the J gene TRBJ2-3; TRBD1 agrees at 8 bases. CDR3 sequence reads: CASSDQGRGPDTQYF. For the CDR3, the DNA is TGCGCCAGCAGTGATCAGGGCAGGGGGCCCGATACGCAGTATTTT.